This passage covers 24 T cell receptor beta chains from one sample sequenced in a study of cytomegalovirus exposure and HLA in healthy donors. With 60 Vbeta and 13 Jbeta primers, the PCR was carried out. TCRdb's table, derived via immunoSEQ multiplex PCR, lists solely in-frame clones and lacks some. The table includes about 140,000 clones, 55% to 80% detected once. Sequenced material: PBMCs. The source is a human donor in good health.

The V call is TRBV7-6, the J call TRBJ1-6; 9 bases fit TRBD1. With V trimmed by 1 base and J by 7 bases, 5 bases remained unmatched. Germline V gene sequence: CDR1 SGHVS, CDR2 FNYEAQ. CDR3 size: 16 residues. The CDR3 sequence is CASSLVPGTGNSPLHF. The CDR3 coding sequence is TGTGCCAGCAGCTTAGTGCCCGGGACAGGGAATTCACCCCTCCACTTT.

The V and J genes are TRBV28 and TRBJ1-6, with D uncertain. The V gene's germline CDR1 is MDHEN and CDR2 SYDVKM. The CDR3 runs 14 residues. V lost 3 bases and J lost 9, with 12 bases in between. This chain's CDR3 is CASSFWGVGSPLHF. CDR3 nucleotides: TGTGCCAGCAGTTTCTGGGGAGTCGGTTCACCCCTCCACTTT.

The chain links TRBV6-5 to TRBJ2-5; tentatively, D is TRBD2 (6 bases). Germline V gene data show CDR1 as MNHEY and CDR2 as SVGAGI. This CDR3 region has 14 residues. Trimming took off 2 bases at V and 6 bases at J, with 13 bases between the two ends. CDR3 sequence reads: CASSYEGLRKTQYF. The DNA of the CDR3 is TGTGCCAGCAGTTACGAGGGACTCCGAAAGACCCAGTACTTC.

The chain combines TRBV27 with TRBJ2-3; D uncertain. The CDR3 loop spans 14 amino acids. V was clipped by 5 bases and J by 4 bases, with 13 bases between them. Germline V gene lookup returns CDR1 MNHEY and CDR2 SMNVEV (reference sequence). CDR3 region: CASSAYYRADTQYF. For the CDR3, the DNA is TGTGCCAGCAGTGCATACTACCGCGCAGATACGCAGTATTTT.

In DNA, the CDR3 is TGTGCCAGCAGCGTTCGTGGGGGGGCCGCCACAGATACGCAGTATTTT. Translated: CASSVRGGAATDTQYF. The V and J genes are TRBV9 and TRBJ2-3; D perhaps matches TRBD2 (7 bases). Germline V gene data show CDR1 as SGDLS and CDR2 as YYNGEE. The CDR3 contains 16 residues. V was cut by 2 bases and J by 2 bases, with 15 bases left in between.

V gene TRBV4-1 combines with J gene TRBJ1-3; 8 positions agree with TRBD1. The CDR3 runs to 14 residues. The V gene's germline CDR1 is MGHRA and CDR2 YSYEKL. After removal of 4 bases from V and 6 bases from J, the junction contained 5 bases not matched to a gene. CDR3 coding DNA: TGCGCCAGCAGCCTGGACAGGGCTTTAAACACCATATATTTT. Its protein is CASSLDRALNTIYF.

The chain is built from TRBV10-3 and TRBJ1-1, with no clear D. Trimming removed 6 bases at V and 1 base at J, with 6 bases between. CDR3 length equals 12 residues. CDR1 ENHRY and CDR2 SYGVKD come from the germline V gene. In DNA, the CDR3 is TGTGCCATCAGAGCGGGGAACACTGAAGCTTTCTTT. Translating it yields CAIRAGNTEAFF.

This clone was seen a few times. Here the CDR3 DNA reads TGTGCCAGCAGCTTGGGACTCGGACAGGACTATGGCTACACCTTC. This codes for CASSLGLGQDYGYTF. This sequence joins TRBV7-9 and TRBJ1-2; 7 nucleotides align to TRBD1. Germline trimming cut 3 bases from V and 3 bases from J; bases unmatched to any gene: 7. This CDR3 region has 15 residues. Germline V gene data show CDR1 as SEHNR and CDR2 as FQNEAQ (reference sequence).

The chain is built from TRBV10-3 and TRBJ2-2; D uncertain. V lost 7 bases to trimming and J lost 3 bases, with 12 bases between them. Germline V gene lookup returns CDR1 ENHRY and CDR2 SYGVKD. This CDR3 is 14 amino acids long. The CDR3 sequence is CAITHEAHTGELFF. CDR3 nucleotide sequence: TGTGCCATCACCCATGAGGCCCACACCGGGGAGCTGTTTTTT.

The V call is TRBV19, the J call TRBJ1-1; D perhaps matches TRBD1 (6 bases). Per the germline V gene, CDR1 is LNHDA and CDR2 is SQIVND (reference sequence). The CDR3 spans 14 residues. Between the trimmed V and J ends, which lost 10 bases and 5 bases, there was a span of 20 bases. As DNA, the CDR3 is TGTGCCACCAAACAGAGGGGGAGGGAAACTGAAGCTTTCTTT. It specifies CATKQRGRETEAFF.

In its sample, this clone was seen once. This CDR3 reads CASSGGQINIQYF. The CDR3 DNA sequence: TGTGCCAGCAGCGGGGGGCAGATAAACATTCAGTACTTC. This rearrangement joins TRBV27 to TRBJ2-4; TRBD2 is a possible D gene (7 bases). CDR1 is MNHEY, CDR2 SMNVEV, per germline (reference sequence). Trimming took off 6 bases at V and 6 bases at J, with 12 bases between the two ends. This CDR3 is 13 amino acids long.

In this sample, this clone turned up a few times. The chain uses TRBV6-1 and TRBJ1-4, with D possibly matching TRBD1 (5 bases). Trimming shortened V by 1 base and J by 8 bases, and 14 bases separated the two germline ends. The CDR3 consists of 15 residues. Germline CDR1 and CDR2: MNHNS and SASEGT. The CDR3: CASSEESGRGEKLFF. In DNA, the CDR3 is TGTGCCAGCAGTGAAGAATCGGGGAGGGGAGAAAAACTGTTTTTT.

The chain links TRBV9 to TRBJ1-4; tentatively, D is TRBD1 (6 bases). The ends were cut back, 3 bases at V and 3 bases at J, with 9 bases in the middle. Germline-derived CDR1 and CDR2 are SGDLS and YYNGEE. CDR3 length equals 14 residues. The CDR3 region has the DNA TGTGCCAGCAGCGCCAGGGGTGCTAATGAAAAACTGTTTTTT. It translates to CASSARGANEKLFF.

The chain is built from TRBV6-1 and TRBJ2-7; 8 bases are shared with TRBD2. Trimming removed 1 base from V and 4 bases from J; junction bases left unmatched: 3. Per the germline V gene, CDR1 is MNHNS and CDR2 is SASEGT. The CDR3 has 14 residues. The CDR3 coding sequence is TGTGCCAGCAGTGAAGTTGGACTAGCTTACGAGCAGTACTTC. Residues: CASSEVGLAYEQYF.

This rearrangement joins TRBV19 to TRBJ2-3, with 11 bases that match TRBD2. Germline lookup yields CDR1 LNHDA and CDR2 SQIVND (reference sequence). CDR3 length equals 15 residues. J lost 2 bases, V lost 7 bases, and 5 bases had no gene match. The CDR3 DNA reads TGTGCCAGTACTTGGACTAGCGGGTCCACAGATACGCAGTATTTT. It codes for CASTWTSGSTDTQYF.

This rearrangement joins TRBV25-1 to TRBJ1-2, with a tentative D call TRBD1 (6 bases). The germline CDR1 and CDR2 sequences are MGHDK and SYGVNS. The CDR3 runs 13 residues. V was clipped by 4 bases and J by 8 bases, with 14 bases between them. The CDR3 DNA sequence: TGTGCCAGCAGTGCCCGGACAGTGTGGGGCTACACCTTC. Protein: CASSARTVWGYTF.

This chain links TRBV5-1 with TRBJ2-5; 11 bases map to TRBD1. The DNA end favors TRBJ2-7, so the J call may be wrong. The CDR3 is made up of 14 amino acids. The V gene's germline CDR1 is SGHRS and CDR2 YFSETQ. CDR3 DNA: TGCGCCAGTTTCCCGGGACAGGGGGCCTACGAGCAGTACTTC. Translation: CASFPGQGAYEQYF.

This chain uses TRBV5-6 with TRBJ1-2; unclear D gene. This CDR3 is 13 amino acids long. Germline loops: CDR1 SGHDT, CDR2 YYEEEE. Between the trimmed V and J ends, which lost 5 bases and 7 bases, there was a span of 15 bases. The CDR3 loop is CASRLFSLPGYTF. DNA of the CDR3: TGTGCCAGCAGACTTTTCTCCCTTCCTGGCTACACCTTC.

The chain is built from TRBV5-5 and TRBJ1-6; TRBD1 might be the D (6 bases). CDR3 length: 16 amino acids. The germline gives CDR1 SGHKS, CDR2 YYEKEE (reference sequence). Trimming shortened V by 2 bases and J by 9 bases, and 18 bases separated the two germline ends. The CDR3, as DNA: TGTGCCAGCAGCTTTAGTGGCGGGGGGCAATCTTCACCCCTCCACTTT. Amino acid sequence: CASSFSGGGQSSPLHF.

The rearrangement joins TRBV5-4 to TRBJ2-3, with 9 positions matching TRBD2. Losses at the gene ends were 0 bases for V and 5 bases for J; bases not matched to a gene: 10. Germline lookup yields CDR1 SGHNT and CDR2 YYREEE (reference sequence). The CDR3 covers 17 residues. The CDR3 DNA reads TGTGCCAGCAGCTTGGGCCCATTAGCGGGAGAGGTAGATACGCAGTATTTT. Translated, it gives CASSLGPLAGEVDTQYF.

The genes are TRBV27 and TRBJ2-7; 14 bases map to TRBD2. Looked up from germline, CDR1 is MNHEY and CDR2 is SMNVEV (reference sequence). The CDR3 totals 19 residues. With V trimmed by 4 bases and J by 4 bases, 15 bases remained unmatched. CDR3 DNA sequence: TGTGCCAGCAGTTCGACGCGTGGCGGGACTAGCGGGAGCTGGTACGAGCAGTACTTC. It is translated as CASSSTRGGTSGSWYEQYF.

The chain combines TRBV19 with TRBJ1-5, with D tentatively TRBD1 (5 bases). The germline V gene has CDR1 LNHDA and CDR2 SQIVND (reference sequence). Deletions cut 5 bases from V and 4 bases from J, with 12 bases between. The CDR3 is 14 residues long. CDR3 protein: CASSAGRRNQPQHF. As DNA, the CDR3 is TGTGCCAGTAGTGCGGGACGTAGGAATCAGCCCCAGCATTTT.

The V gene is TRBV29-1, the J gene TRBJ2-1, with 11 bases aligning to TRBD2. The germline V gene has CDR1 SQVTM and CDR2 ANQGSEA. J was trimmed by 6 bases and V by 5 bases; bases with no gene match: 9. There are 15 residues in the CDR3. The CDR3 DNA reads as TGCAGCGTTCCGGAGGGACTAGCGGATTTCAATGAGCAGTTCTTC. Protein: CSVPEGLADFNEQFF.

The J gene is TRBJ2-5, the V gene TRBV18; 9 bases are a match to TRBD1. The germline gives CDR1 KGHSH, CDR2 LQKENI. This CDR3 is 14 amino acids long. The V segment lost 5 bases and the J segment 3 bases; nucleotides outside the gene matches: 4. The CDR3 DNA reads TGTGCCAGCTCAGCCAGGACAGGGGAAGAGACCCAGTACTTC. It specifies CASSARTGEETQYF.